This entry concerns a single T cell receptor (beta chain). Its antigen is still unknown. It was with 60 Vbeta and 13 Jbeta primers that the PCR ran. TCRdb keeps only in-frame clones here, not all; method: immunoSEQ multiplex PCR. Here the sample table reports 95,000 to 150,000 clones. The sample belongs to a study of cytomegalovirus exposure and HLA in healthy donors. Notes on the study in general: Later analysis indicated greater clonal expansion among HLA-associated TCR beta chains than among equally common other chains.

V was shortened by 8 bases and J by 2 bases, with 13 bases between the two germline ends. Germline CDR1 reads GTSNPN; CDR2 reads SVGIG (reference sequence). The CDR3 spans 13 residues. The sample taken for sequencing was PBMCs. The chain combines TRBV30 with TRBJ2-1, with TRBD2 as a possible D gene (5 bases). The receptor was derived from a man aged 30 to 39 in good health and CMV-seronegative. CDR3 nucleotides: TGTGCCGCAAGACGGCGGGCCTACAATGAGCAGTTCTTC. As protein: CAARRRAYNEQFF.